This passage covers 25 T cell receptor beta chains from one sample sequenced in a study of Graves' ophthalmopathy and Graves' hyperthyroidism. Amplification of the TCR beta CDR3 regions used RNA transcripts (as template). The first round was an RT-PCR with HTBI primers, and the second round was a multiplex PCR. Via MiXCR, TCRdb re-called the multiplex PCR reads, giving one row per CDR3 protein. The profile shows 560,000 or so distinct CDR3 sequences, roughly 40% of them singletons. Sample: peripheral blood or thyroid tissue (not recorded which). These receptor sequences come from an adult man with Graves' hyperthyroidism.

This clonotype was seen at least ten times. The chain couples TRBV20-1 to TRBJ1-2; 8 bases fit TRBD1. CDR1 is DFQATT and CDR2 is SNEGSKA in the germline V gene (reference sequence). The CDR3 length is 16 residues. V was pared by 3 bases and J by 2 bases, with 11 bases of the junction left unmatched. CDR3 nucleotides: TGCAGTGCTAGTCTCCGGACCGGGACAGGAAACTATGGCTACACCTTC. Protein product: CSASLRTGTGNYGYTF.

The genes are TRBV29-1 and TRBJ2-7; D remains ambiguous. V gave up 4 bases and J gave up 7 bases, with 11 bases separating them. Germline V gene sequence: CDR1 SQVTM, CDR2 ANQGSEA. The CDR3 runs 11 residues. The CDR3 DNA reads TGCAGCGTTGGGACCGCCCGGGAGCAGTACTTC. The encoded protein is CSVGTAREQYF.

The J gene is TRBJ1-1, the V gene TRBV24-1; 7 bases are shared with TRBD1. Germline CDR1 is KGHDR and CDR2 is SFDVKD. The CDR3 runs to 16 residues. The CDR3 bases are TGTGCTAAACCAGGGGGGGAAGTGAACATGAACACTGAAGCTTTCTTT. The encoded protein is CAKPGGEVNMNTEAFF.

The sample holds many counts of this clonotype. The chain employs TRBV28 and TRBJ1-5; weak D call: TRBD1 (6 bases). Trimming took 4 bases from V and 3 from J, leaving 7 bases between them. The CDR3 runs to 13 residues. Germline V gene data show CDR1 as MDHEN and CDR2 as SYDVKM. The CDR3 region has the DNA TGTGCCAGCAGTTGGACAGACAATCAGCCCCAGCATTTT. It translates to CASSWTDNQPQHF. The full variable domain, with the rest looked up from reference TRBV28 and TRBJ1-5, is DVKVTQSSRYLVKRTGEKVFLECVQDMDHENMFWYRQDPGLGLRLIYFSYDVKMKEKGDIPEGYSVSREKKERFSLILESASTNQTSMYLCASSWTDNQPQHFGDGTRLSIL.

The CDR3 nucleotides are TGTGCCAGCAGTTTAGCGCCGGGGACAGGGCAGTACTTC. Translation: CASSLAPGTGQYF. The V gene is TRBV12-3 or TRBV12-4, the J gene TRBJ2-5; 9 nucleotides align to TRBD1. Trimming at V came to 0 bases and at J to 11 bases, leaving 4 bases not matched to a gene. The CDR3 has 13 amino acids.

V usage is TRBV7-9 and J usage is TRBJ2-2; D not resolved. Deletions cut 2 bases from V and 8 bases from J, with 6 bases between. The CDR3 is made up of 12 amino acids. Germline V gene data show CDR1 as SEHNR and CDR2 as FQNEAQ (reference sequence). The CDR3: CASSLTAGELFF. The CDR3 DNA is TGTGCCAGCAGCTTAACAGCTGGGGAGCTGTTTTTT.

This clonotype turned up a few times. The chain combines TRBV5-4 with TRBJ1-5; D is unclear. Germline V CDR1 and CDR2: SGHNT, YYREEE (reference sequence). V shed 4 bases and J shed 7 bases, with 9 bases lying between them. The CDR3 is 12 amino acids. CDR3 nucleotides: TGTGCCAGCAGCCAAGATAGGCAGCCCCAGCATTTT. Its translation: CASSQDRQPQHF.

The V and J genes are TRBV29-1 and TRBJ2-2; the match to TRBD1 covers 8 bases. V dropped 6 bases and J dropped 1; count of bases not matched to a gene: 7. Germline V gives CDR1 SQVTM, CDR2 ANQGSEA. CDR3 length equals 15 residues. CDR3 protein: CSVARTGLNTGELFF. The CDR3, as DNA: TGCAGCGTAGCCAGGACAGGGCTGAACACCGGGGAGCTGTTTTTT.

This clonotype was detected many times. Here the CDR3 reads CASSYTPGTGGGYTF. CDR3 DNA sequence: TGTGCCAGCAGTTACACGCCCGGGACAGGGGGTGGCTACACCTTC. This sequence joins TRBV6-5 and TRBJ1-2; TRBD1 aligns across 11 bases. Unmatched junction bases numbered 6, after V lost 2 bases and J lost 7 bases. This CDR3 spans 15 amino acids. Germline assignment: CDR1 MNHEY and CDR2 SVGAGI.

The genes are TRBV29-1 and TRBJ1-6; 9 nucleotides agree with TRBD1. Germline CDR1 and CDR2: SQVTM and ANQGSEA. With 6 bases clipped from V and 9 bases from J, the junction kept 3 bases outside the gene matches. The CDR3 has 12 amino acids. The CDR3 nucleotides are TGCAGCGTCACAGGGGGCGTTTCACCCCTCCACTTT. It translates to CSVTGGVSPLHF.

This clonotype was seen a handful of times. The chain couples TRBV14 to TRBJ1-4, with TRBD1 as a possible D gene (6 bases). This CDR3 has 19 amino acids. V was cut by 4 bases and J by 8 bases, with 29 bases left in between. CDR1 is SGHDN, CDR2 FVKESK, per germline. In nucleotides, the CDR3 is TGTGCCAGCAGCCCGAGTCCGGGACAAGCGGTTGGAGGTTCCGAAAAACTGTTTTTT. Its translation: CASSPSPGQAVGGSEKLFF.

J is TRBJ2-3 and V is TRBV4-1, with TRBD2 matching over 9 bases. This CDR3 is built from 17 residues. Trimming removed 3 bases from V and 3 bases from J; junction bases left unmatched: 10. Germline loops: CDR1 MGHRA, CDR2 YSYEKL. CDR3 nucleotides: TGCGCCAGCAGCCACACCGTAGGTAGCGGGAGAACAGATACGCAGTATTTT. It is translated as CASSHTVGSGRTDTQYF.

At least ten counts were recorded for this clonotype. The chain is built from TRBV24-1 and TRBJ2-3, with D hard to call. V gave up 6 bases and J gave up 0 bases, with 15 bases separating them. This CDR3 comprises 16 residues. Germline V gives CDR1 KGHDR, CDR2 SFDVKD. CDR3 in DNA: TGTGCCACCAGTACCTCTTCAACATCTAGCACAGATACGCAGTATTTT. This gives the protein CATSTSSTSSTDTQYF.

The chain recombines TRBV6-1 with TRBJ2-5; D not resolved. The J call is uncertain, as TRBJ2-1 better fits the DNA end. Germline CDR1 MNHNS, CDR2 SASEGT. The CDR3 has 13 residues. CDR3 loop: CASSEYYGLEQFF. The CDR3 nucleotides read TGTGCCAGCAGTGAGTATTATGGCTTAGAGCAGTTCTTC.

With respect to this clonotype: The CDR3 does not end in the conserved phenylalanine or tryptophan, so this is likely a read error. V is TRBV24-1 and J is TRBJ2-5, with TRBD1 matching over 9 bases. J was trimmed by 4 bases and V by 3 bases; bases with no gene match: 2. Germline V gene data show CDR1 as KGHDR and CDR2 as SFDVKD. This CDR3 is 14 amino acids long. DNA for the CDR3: TGTGCCACCAGTGATCGGGACAGGGCAGAGACCCAGTACTCC. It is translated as CATSDRDRAETQYS.

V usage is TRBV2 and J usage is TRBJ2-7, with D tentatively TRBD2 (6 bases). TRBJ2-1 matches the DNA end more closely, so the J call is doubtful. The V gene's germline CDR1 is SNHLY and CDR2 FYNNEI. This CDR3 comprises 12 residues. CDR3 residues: CASSGLGNEQFF. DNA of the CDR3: TGTGCCAGCAGTGGACTAGGCAATGAGCAGTTCTTC.

CDR3 region: CSVVGHYEQYF. CDR3 DNA: TGCAGCGTTGTTGGTCACTACGAGCAGTACTTC. The chain joins TRBV29-1 to TRBJ2-7; D remains ambiguous. The length of the CDR3 is 11 residues. Germline V CDR1 and CDR2: SQVTM, ANQGSEA. Trimming pared 4 bases from V and 3 bases from J, leaving 7 bases between.

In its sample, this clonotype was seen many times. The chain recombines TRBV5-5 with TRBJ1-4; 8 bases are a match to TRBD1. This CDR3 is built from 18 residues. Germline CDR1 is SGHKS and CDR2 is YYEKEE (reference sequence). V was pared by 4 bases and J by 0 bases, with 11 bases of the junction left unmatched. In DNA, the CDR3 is TGTGCCAGCAGCCTGGGGTGGGACAGGCGTGCAACTAATGAAAAACTGTTTTTT. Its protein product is CASSLGWDRRATNEKLFF.

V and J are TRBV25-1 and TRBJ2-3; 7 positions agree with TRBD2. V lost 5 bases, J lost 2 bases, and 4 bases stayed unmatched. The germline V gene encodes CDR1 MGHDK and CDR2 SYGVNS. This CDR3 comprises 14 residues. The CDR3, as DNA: TGTGCCAGCAGTAGCGGGACTCTCACAGATACGCAGTATTTT. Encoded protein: CASSSGTLTDTQYF.

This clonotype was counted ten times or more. The CDR3 spells CASNRGFRGNSPLHF. The CDR3 nucleotides are TGTGCCAGCAATCGTGGGTTCAGGGGCAATTCACCCCTCCACTTT. The V call is TRBV4-2, the J call TRBJ1-6; weak D call: TRBD1 (6 bases). This CDR3 is 15 amino acids long. Germline loops: CDR1 LGHNA, CDR2 YNFKEQ. Trimming stripped 7 bases from V and 7 bases from J, with 17 bases between.

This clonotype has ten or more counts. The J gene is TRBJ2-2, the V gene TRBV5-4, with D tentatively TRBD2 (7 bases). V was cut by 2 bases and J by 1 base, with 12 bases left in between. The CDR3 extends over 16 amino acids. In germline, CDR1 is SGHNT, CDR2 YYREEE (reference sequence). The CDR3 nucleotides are TGTGCCAGCAGCTTCGGGGGGCCACTGAACACCGGGGAGCTGTTTTTT. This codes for CASSFGGPLNTGELFF.

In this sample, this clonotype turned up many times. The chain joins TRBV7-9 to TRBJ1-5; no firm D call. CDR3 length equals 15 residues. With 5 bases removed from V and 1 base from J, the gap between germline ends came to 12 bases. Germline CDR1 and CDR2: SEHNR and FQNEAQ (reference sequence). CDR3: CASSPDGKSNQPQHF. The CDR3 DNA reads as TGTGCCAGCAGCCCGGACGGGAAGAGCAATCAGCCCCAGCATTTT.

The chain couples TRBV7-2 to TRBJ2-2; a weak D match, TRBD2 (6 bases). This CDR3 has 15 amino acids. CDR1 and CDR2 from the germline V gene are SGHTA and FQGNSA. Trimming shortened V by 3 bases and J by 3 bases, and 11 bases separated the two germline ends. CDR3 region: CASSFLWGDTGELFF. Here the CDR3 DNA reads TGTGCCAGCAGCTTCCTTTGGGGGGACACCGGGGAGCTGTTTTTT.

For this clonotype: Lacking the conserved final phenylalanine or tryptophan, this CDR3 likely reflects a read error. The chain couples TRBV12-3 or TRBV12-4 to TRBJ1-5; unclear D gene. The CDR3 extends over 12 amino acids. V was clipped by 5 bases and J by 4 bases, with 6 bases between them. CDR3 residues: CASSPSNQPQHL. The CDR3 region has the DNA TGTGCCAGCAGTCCTTCGAATCAGCCCCAGCATCTT.

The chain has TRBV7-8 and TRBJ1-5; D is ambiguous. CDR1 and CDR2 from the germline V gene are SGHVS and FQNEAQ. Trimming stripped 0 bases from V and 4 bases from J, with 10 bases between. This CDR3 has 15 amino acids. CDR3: CASSLAADVNQPQHF. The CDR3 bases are TGTGCCAGCAGCTTAGCCGCTGATGTTAATCAGCCCCAGCATTTT.